These T cell receptor beta chains were read from a single sample in a study of T cell repertoires in cytomegalovirus infection. TCRdb re-called the reads with MiXCR, one entry per CDR3 protein. The sample carries 250,000 to 300,000 distinct CDR3 sequences, 9.1% recorded once. Sequenced sample: PBMCs. The source of these receptors is a human donor in good health (CMV status not recorded). Some clones in this sample may be carry-over from other donors' samples. Both conserved end residues are part of each CDR3. A D gene is named only where the DNA matches it firmly. The size field is filled for only some rows; it gives once, few, many or a size class.

J gene | D gene | V gene | clone size | CDR3 protein | CDR3 DNA
TRBJ2-1 | TRBD2 | TRBV7-2 | many | CASSPAGTSGRAYEQFF | TGTGCCAGCAGCCCCGCCGGGACTAGCGGGAGGGCCTATGAGCAGTTCTTC
TRBJ1-4 | NA | TRBV12-3/TRBV12-4 | many | CASSRDSGEKLFF | TGTGCCAGCAGCAGAGACAGCGGAGAAAAACTGTTTTTT
TRBJ2-7 | NA | TRBV7-6 | NA | CASSLQEAASYEQYF | TGTGCCAGCAGCTTGCAGGAGGCCGCATCCTACGAGCAGTACTTC
TRBJ2-5 | NA | TRBV7-2 | many | CASRYGLQETQYF | TGTGCCAGCAGATATGGACTCCAAGAGACCCAGTACTTC
TRBJ1-1 | NA | TRBV7-2 | many | CASSLGSFGTEAFF | TGTGCCAGCAGCTTAGGGAGCTTTGGCACTGAAGCTTTCTTT
TRBJ2-3 | TRBD2 | TRBV7-2 | many | CASSTGLAGSTDTQYF | TGTGCCAGCAGCACGGGACTAGCGGGAAGCACAGATACGCAGTATTTT
TRBJ2-7 | NA | TRBV6-6 | NA | CVSGPLRGLYEQYF | TGTGTCAGCGGTCCTCTGAGGGGATTATACGAGCAGTACTTC
TRBJ2-5 | TRBD2 | TRBV7-2 | many | CASTPRGRAQETQYF | TGTGCCAGCACCCCCAGAGGGAGGGCTCAAGAGACCCAGTACTTC
TRBJ1-1 | NA | TRBV4-1 | NA | CASSQDGGDGNTEAFF | TGCGCCAGCAGCCAAGACGGTGGGGACGGGAACACTGAAGCTTTCTTT
TRBJ1-5 | TRBD1 | TRBV7-6 | many | CASSLLIPGQASNQPQHF | TGTGCCAGCAGCTTACTCATTCCGGGACAGGCGAGCAATCAGCCCCAGCATTTT
TRBJ2-4 | TRBD2 | TRBV20-1 | NA | CSARTSGADIQYF | TGCAGTGCTAGGACTAGCGGGGCGGACATTCAGTACTTC
TRBJ1-3 | TRBD1 | TRBV28 | many | CASRMTGAGNTIYF | TGTGCCAGCAGGATGACAGGGGCCGGAAACACCATATATTTT
TRBJ2-7 | NA | TRBV7-8 | many | CASSLAGGSSYEQYF | TGTGCCAGCAGCTTAGCTGGCGGGTCCTCCTACGAGCAGTACTTC
TRBJ2-1 | NA | TRBV15 | many | CATSYHAGVSYNEQFF | TGTGCCACCAGCTACCACGCCGGGGTCTCCTACAATGAGCAGTTCTTC
TRBJ1-1 | NA | TRBV7-9 | many | CASSSSNTEAFF | TGTGCCAGCAGCTCTTCGAACACTGAAGCTTTCTTT
TRBJ1-2 | NA | TRBV12-3/TRBV12-4 | many | CASSPVGSGTNYGYTF | TGTGCCAGCAGTCCGGTTGGCTCAGGGACTAACTATGGCTACACCTTC
TRBJ1-5 | NA | TRBV20-1 | NA | CSARDRYQRQHF | TGCAGTGCTAGAGACAGATATCAGCGCCAGCATTTT
TRBJ1-5 | NA | TRBV7-2 | many | CASSLGTGTLSPQHF | TGTGCCAGCAGCCTAGGAACAGGGACCCTGAGCCCCCAGCATTTT
TRBJ2-2 | TRBD2 | TRBV7-2 | many | CASSSRAGGLASGELFF | TGTGCCAGCAGCTCTAGAGCCGGCGGACTAGCCTCCGGGGAGCTGTTTTTT
TRBJ2-3 | TRBD2 | TRBV7-2 | many | CASSLVGSGGLGDTQYF | TGTGCCAGCAGCTTAGTAGGTAGCGGGGGGCTCGGAGATACGCAGTATTTT
TRBJ2-7 | NA | TRBV5-5 | many | CASSFSGRSGEQYF | TGTGCCAGCAGCTTCTCGGGGCGAAGCGGCGAGCAGTACTTC
TRBJ1-1 | TRBD1 | TRBV20-1 | NA | CSASKAGQGRTEAFF | TGCAGTGCTAGTAAGGCGGGACAGGGGAGGACTGAAGCTTTCTTT
TRBJ1-6 | TRBD1 | TRBV7-7 | many | CASSFRQSDRTNNSPLHF | TGTGCCAGCAGCTTTCGACAGTCGGACAGGACCAATAATTCACCCCTCCACTTT
TRBJ2-1 | NA | TRBV7-2 | many | CASSWVGADLYNEQFF | TGTGCCAGCAGCTGGGTAGGAGCGGATCTTTACAATGAGCAGTTCTTC